These T cell receptor beta chains were read from a single sample in a study of healthy donors' naive CD4 and CD8 T cells. In TCRdb, the reads were re-called with MiXCR into one record per CDR3 protein. The sample comprises about 180,000 distinct CDR3 sequences, around 74% of which are singletons, and 2% to 2.5% rests with the top ten. Sequences were obtained from naive CD4+ and CD8+ T cells sorted from blood, pooled from several donors. These TCRs come from a pool of human donors in good health; the sample pools cells from several healthy donors. Each CDR3 is given with its conserved first and last residue. The D gene is left open where the match is weak. The size field is filled for only some rows; it gives once, few, many or a size class.

D gene: -
clone size: -
V gene: TRBV5-1
J gene: TRBJ2-5
CDR3 protein: CASSLAETQYF
CDR3 DNA: TGTGCCAGCAGCTTGGCCGAGACCCAGTACTTC

D gene: -
clone size: -
V gene: TRBV6-5
J gene: TRBJ2-2
CDR3 protein: CASTSPSGNTGELFF
CDR3 DNA: TGTGCCAGCACCTCCCCCAGCGGGAACACCGGGGAGCTGTTTTTT

D gene: -
clone size: -
V gene: TRBV29-1
J gene: TRBJ1-1
CDR3 protein: CSVIPEAFF
CDR3 DNA: TGCAGCGTTATCCCTGAAGCTTTCTTT

D gene: TRBD1
clone size: -
V gene: TRBV12-3/TRBV12-4
J gene: TRBJ1-5
CDR3 protein: CASSRQGKGNQPQHF
CDR3 DNA: TGTGCCAGCAGCCGACAGGGGAAAGGTAATCAGCCCCAGCATTTT

D gene: -
clone size: -
V gene: TRBV29-1
J gene: TRBJ2-1
CDR3 protein: CSISLREQFF
CDR3 DNA: TGCAGCATCTCCTTAAGGGAGCAGTTCTTC

D gene: -
clone size: -
V gene: TRBV7-8
J gene: TRBJ1-6
CDR3 protein: CASSSPAGPRSPLHF
CDR3 DNA: TGTGCCAGCAGCTCACCTGCAGGGCCCAGGTCACCCCTCCACTTT

D gene: TRBD1
clone size: -
V gene: TRBV5-5
J gene: TRBJ2-5
CDR3 protein: CASSPGTDSGLETQYF
CDR3 DNA: TGTGCCAGCAGCCCCGGGACAGATTCGGGGTTAGAGACCCAGTACTTC

D gene: -
clone size: -
V gene: TRBV29-1
J gene: TRBJ2-7
CDR3 protein: CSVRENYEQYF
CDR3 DNA: TGCAGCGTCAGGGAAAACTACGAGCAGTACTTC

D gene: TRBD2
clone size: few
V gene: TRBV4-3
J gene: TRBJ2-1
CDR3 protein: CASSQGSGRENEQFF
CDR3 DNA: TGCGCCAGCAGCCAAGGGAGCGGGAGGGAGAATGAGCAGTTCTTC

D gene: -
clone size: few
V gene: TRBV29-1
J gene: TRBJ2-5
CDR3 protein: CSVDQQLGETQYF
CDR3 DNA: TGCAGCGTTGATCAGCAGTTGGGAGAGACCCAGTACTTC

D gene: -
clone size: -
V gene: TRBV19
J gene: TRBJ2-1
CDR3 protein: CASSIPLNLFPYNEQFF
CDR3 DNA: TGTGCCAGTAGTATCCCTTTAAACTTATTCCCCTACAATGAGCAGTTCTTC

D gene: -
clone size: -
V gene: TRBV29-1
J gene: TRBJ2-7
CDR3 protein: CSVMMGFGEQYF
CDR3 DNA: TGCAGCGTTATGATGGGGTTCGGCGAGCAGTACTTC

D gene: -
clone size: once
V gene: TRBV5-1
J gene: TRBJ2-7
CDR3 protein: CASSLGLDGLNEQYF
CDR3 DNA: TGCGCCAGCAGCCTCGGGTTGGACGGACTCAACGAGCAGTACTTC

D gene: TRBD1
clone size: -
V gene: TRBV29-1
J gene: TRBJ1-1
CDR3 protein: CSVQGAREAFF
CDR3 DNA: TGCAGCGTTCAGGGGGCGCGTGAAGCTTTCTTT

D gene: -
clone size: -
V gene: TRBV10-3
J gene: TRBJ2-7
CDR3 protein: CAISSWDVSYEQYF
CDR3 DNA: TGTGCCATCAGCTCTTGGGACGTGAGCTACGAGCAGTACTTC

D gene: TRBD2
clone size: -
V gene: TRBV7-3
J gene: TRBJ2-3
CDR3 protein: CASSLYGTSGSADTQYF
CDR3 DNA: TGTGCCAGCAGCTTATACGGGACTAGCGGGAGCGCAGATACGCAGTATTTT